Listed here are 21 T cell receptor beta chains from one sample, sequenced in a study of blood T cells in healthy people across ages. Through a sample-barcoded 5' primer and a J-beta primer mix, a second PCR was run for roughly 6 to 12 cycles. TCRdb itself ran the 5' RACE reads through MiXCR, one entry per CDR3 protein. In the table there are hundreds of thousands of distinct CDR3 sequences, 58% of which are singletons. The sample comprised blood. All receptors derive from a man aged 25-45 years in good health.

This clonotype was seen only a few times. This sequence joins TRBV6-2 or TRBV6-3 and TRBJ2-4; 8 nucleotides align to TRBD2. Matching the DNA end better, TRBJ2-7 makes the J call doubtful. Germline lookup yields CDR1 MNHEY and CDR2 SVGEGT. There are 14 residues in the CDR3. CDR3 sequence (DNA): TGTGCCAGCAGTTACGGACTAGCAACCGGCGAGCAGTACTTC. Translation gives CASSYGLATGEQYF.

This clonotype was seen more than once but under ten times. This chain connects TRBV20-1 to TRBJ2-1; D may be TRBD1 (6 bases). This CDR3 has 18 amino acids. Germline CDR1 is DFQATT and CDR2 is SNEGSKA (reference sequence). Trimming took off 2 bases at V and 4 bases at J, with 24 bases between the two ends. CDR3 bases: TGCAGTGCTAGAAGGCCGGTGGGGGTGGGGGCCATATACAATGAGCAGTTCTTC. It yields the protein CSARRPVGVGAIYNEQFF.

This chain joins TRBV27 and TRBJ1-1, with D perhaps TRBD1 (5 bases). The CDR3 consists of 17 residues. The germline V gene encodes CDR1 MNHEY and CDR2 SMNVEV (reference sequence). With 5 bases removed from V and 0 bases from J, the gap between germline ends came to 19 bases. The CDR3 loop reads CASSDDPGPGMNTEAFF. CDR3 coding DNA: TGTGCCAGCAGTGATGATCCGGGACCGGGAATGAACACTGAAGCTTTCTTT.

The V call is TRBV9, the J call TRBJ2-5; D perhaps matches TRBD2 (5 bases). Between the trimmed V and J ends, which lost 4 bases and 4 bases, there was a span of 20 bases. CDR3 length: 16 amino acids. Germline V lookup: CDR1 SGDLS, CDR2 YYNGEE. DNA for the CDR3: TGTGCCAGCAGCCCCCCCGTCGGGGATTTGGGAGAGACCCAGTACTTC. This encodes CASSPPVGDLGETQYF.

The CDR3 sequence is CASSQEEGLAGGDEQYF. The CDR3 DNA sequence: TGTGCCAGCAGCCAAGAGGAGGGACTAGCTGGGGGCGATGAGCAGTACTTC. The chain uses TRBV4-2 and TRBJ2-5; 9 bases match TRBD2. From germline, CDR1 is LGHNA and CDR2 YNFKEQ. With 0 bases clipped from V and 11 bases from J, the junction kept 16 bases outside the gene matches. The CDR3 is 17 amino acids.

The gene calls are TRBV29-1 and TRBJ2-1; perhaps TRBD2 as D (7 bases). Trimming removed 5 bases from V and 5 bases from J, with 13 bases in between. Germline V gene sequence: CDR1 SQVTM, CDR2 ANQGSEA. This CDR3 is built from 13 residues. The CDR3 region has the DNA TGCAGCGTTCAGGGGACTACCAACAATGAGCAGTTCTTC. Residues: CSVQGTTNNEQFF.

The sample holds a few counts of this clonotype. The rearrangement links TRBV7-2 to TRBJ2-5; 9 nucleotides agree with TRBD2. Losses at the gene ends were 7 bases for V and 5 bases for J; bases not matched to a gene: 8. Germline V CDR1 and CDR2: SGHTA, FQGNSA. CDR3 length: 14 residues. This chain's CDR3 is CASNRAGGPETQYF. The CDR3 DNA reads TGTGCCAGCAACCGAGCGGGAGGCCCTGAGACCCAGTACTTC.

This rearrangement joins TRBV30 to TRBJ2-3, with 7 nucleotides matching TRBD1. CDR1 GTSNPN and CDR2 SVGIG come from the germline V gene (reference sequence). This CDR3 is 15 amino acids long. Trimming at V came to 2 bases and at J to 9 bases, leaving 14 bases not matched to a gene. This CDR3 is CAWSSSPGQKTTQYF. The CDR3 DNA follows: TGTGCCTGGAGTAGCTCCCCGGGACAGAAAACAACGCAGTATTTT.

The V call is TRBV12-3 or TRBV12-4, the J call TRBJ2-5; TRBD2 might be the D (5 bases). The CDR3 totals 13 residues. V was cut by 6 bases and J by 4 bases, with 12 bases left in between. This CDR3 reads CASRLDRGETQYF. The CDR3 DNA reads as TGTGCCAGCAGACTCGACCGGGGAGAGACCCAGTACTTC.

The CDR3 region is CAIMAGASGTYTDTQYF. CDR3 coding DNA: TGTGCCATCATGGCGGGTGCTAGCGGGACCTACACAGATACGCAGTATTTT. The J gene is TRBJ2-3, the V gene TRBV10-3; 9 positions match TRBD2. The V gene end was trimmed by 7 bases and the J gene end by 2 bases; junction bases not matched to a gene: 13. CDR1 and CDR2 from the germline V gene are ENHRY and SYGVKD. The CDR3 is 17 amino acids.

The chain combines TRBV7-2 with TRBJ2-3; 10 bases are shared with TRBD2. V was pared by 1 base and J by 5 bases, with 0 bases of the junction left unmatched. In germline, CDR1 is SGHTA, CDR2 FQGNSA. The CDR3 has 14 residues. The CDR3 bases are TGTGCCAGCAGCTTAGTAGCGGGAGGAGATACGCAGTATTTT. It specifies CASSLVAGGDTQYF.

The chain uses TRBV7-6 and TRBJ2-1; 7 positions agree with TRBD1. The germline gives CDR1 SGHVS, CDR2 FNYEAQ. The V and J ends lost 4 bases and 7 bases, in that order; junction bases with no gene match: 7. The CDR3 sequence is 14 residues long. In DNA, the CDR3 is TGTGCCAGCAGCTCCGGGACAGAACTTAATGAGCAGTTCTTC. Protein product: CASSSGTELNEQFF.

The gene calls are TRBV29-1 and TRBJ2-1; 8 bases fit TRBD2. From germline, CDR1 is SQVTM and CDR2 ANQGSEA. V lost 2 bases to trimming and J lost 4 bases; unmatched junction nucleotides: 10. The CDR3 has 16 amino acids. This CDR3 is CSVELAGGPIYNEQFF. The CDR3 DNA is TGCAGCGTTGAATTGGCGGGAGGACCCATTTACAATGAGCAGTTCTTC.

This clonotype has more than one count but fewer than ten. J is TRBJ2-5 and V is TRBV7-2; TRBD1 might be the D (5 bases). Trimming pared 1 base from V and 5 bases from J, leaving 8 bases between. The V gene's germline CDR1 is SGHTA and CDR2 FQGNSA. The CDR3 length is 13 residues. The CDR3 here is CASSLGKGETQYF. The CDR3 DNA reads TGTGCCAGCAGCTTAGGAAAGGGGGAGACCCAGTACTTC.

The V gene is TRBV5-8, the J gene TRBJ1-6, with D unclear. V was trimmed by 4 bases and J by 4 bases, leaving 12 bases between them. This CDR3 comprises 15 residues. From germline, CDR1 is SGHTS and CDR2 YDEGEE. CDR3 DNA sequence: TGTGCCAGCAGCGTCGGAGTCTCTTATAATTCACCCCTCCACTTT. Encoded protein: CASSVGVSYNSPLHF.

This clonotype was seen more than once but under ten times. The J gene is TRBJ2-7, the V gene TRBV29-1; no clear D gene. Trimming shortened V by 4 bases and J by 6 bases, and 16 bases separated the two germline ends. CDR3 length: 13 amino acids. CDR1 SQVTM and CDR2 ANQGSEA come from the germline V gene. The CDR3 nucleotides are TGCAGCGTTGCCCCTGCCCAGGACGGCGAGCAGTACTTC. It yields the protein CSVAPAQDGEQYF.

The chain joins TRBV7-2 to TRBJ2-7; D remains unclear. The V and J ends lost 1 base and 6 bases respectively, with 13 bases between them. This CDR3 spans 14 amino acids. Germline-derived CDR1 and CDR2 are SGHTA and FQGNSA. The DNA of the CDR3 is TGTGCCAGCAGCTTAGTTCCTGAGGACCCCGAGCAGTACTTC. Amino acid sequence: CASSLVPEDPEQYF.

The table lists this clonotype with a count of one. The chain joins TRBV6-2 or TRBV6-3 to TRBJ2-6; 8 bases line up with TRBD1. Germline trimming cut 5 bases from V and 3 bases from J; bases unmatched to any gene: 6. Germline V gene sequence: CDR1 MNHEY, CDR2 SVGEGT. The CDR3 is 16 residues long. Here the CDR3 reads CASSRGQESGANVLTF. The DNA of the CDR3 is TGTGCCAGCAGTCGGGGACAGGAGAGTGGGGCCAACGTCCTGACTTTC.

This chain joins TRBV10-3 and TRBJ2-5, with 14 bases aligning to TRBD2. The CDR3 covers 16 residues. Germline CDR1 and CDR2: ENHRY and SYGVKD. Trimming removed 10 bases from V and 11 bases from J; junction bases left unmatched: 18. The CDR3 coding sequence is TGTGCCACCCGACTAGCGGGGGGGGACCTCTACAATGAGCAGTACTTC. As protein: CATRLAGGDLYNEQYF.

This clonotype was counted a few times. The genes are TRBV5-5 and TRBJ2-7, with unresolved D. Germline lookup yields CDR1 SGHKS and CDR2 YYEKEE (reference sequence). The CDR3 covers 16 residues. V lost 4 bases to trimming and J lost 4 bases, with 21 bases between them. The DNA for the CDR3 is TGTGCCAGCAGCCCCAATCCGGACGGGCTTGGGTACGAGCAGTACTTC. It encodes CASSPNPDGLGYEQYF.

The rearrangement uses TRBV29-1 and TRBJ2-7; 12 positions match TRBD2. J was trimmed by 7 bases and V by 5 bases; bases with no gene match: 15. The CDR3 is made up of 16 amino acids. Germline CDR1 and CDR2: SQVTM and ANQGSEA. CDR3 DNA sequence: TGCAGCGTTCGGACTAGCGGGACAGGGCAGTACAATGAGCAGTACTTC. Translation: CSVRTSGTGQYNEQYF.